The 15 T cell receptor beta chains given below trace back to one sample, sequenced in a study of PD-1 blockade in mismatch repair-deficient tumors. TCRdb's table, derived via immunoSEQ multiplex PCR, lists solely in-frame clones and lacks some. The data show some 48,000 clones, 81% seen once. Sequencing was performed on peripheral blood, taken approximately 20 weeks after starting pembrolizumab. All receptors derive from an adult with mismatch repair-deficient cancer.

This clone is a singleton in its sample. The chain links TRBV4-1 to TRBJ2-1, with D perhaps being TRBD1 or TRBD2 (5 bases each). Trimming left V 0 bases short and J 0 bases short, with 9 bases between. The CDR3 spans 16 residues. Germline V gives CDR1 MGHRA, CDR2 YSYEKL. CDR3 residues: CASSQDWGSSYNEQFF. As DNA, the CDR3 is TGCGCCAGCAGCCAAGATTGGGGGAGCTCCTACAATGAGCAGTTCTTC.

This clone showed up just once. At one of its ends the junction is not consistent with the germline gene, which may arise from a read error. The chain joins TRBV5-5 to TRBJ2-7; 11 bases align to TRBD1. Germline V gene sequence: CDR1 SGHKS, CDR2 YYEKEE (reference sequence). This CDR3 contains 15 residues. CDR3 sequence: CASSFRDRGVDEQYF. The CDR3 DNA reads as TGTGCCAGCAGCTTCCGGGACAGGGGGGTCGACGAGCAGTACTTT.

The chain links TRBV19 to TRBJ1-2; 7 bases are a match to TRBD1. The CDR3 has 19 amino acids. V shed 6 bases and J 8 bases; nucleotides not matched to a gene: 27. CDR1 and CDR2 (germline): LNHDA, SQIVND (reference sequence). CDR3 DNA: TGTGCCAGTAGCATCCTGAATTTTAACAAGGGGGCGCATTGGACCGGCTACACCTTC. The encoded protein is CASSILNFNKGAHWTGYTF.

The chain links TRBV5-1 to TRBJ1-1; D possibly corresponds to TRBD1 (6 bases). The CDR3 has 13 residues. Trimming stripped 4 bases from V and 3 bases from J, with 10 bases between. Germline V gene sequence: CDR1 SGHRS, CDR2 YFSETQ. CDR3 loop: CASSRGPDTEAFF. CDR3 DNA sequence: TGCGCCAGCAGCCGGGGGCCTGACACTGAAGCTTTCTTT.

This chain connects TRBV4-3 to TRBJ1-1; unclear D gene. CDR1 is LGHNA and CDR2 is YSLEER in the germline V gene. The V gene lost 4 bases and the J gene lost 0 bases, with 12 bases spanning the gap. The CDR3 loop spans 15 amino acids. The CDR3 is CASSRALGMNTEAFF. The CDR3 DNA sequence: TGCGCCAGCAGCCGAGCTCTGGGGATGAACACTGAAGCTTTCTTT.

The rearrangement links TRBV6-9 to TRBJ1-2, with 8 bases lining up with TRBD1. Trimming removed 3 bases from V and 7 bases from J; junction bases left unmatched: 7. CDR1 and CDR2 from the germline V gene are MNHGY and SVAAGI. There are 14 residues in the CDR3. The CDR3 is CASSYLSGQGGYTF. In DNA, the CDR3 is TGTGCCAGCAGTTACCTTTCTGGACAGGGTGGCTACACCTTC.

The CDR3 loop is CASGKGLAYGYTF. The CDR3 DNA follows: TGTGCCAGCGGAAAGGGCCTCGCCTATGGCTACACCTTC. This chain links TRBV27 with TRBJ1-2; D remains ambiguous. Deletions cut 8 bases from V and 4 bases from J, with 14 bases between. The CDR3 is made up of 13 amino acids. Germline CDR1 reads MNHEY; CDR2 reads SMNVEV (reference sequence).

The CDR3 DNA reads as TGTGCCAGCAGCTCCACAGATACGCAGTATTTT. It encodes CASSSTDTQYF. The V gene is TRBV7-2, the J gene TRBJ2-3; unclear D gene. V lost 4 bases to trimming and J lost 2 bases, with 1 base between them. This CDR3 is 11 amino acids long. Germline CDR1 and CDR2: SGHTA and FQGNSA.

This clone was observed a single time. The CDR3 here is CASSLGGRNEQFF. CDR3 bases: TGTGCCAGCAGCTTAGGTGGGAGAAATGAGCAGTTCTTC. The chain has TRBV5-6 and TRBJ2-1; TRBD2 is a possible D gene (5 bases). Per germline, CDR1 SGHDT and CDR2 YYEEEE. V lost 2 bases and J 7 bases, leaving 10 bases between the germline ends. This CDR3 region has 13 residues. Combining the CDR3 with reference TRBV5-6 and TRBJ2-1 gives the whole variable domain DAGVTQSPTHLIKTRGQQVTLRCSPKSGHDTVSWYQQALGQGPQFIFQYYEEEERQRGNFPDRFSGHQFPNYSSELNVNALLLGDSALYLCASSLGGRNEQFFGPGTRLTVL.

The gene calls are TRBV19 and TRBJ1-4; D is uncertain. V lost 3 bases and J 8 bases, leaving 13 bases between the germline ends. Germline lookup yields CDR1 LNHDA and CDR2 SQIVND (reference sequence). The CDR3 extends over 14 amino acids. The CDR3 here is CASSITFDAEKLFF. The CDR3 DNA reads as TGTGCCAGTAGTATCACATTCGATGCGGAAAAACTGTTTTTT.

The chain combines TRBV1 with TRBJ2-5; TRBD1, as called in the table, went unchecked against the DNA. TRBV1 is a pseudogene segment. The CDR3 totals 22 residues. The chain's CDR3 is CTSSQDSPGIGIWGQLQETQYF. The CDR3 DNA is TGCACCAGCAGCCAAGATTCGCCCGGAATTGGTATATGGGGACAGCTCCAAGAGACCCAGTACTTC.

This clone has just a few counts. The chain carries TRBV10-2 and TRBJ2-3; TRBD2 matches at 10 bases. Trimming took 2 bases from V and 2 from J; bases not matched to a gene: 7. The CDR3 has 17 residues. From germline, CDR1 is WSHSY and CDR2 SAAADI. The DNA for the CDR3 is TGCGCCAGCAGTGAGATAACCGGGACTAGCGCCACAGATACGCAGTATTTT. Translation: CASSEITGTSATDTQYF.

This clone has only one observation. The V and J genes are TRBV7-2 and TRBJ2-1; D may correspond to TRBD1 or TRBD2 (5 bases each). Between the trimmed V and J ends, which lost 4 bases and 0 bases, there was a span of 13 bases. This CDR3 is built from 16 residues. The germline V gene encodes CDR1 SGHTA and CDR2 FQGNSA. As DNA, the CDR3 is TGTGCCAGCAGCTCGACTTGGGGGAGCTCCTACAATGAGCAGTTCTTC. This gives the protein CASSSTWGSSYNEQFF.

V and J are TRBV4-2 and TRBJ2-1, with 13 bases that match TRBD2. This CDR3 is 17 amino acids long. Per germline, CDR1 LGHNA and CDR2 YNFKEQ. V lost 3 bases to trimming and J lost 9 bases; unmatched junction nucleotides: 11. Here the CDR3 reads CASSQAMGLAGFVEQFF. The CDR3 bases are TGTGCCAGCAGCCAGGCAATGGGACTAGCGGGATTCGTTGAGCAGTTCTTC.

This chain joins TRBV5-4 and TRBJ2-1; 7 nucleotides agree with TRBD2. Looked up from germline, CDR1 is SGHNT and CDR2 is YYREEE (reference sequence). J gave up 3 bases and V 4 bases, and 10 bases lay outside the gene matches. This CDR3 region has 16 residues. CDR3 DNA: TGTGCCAGCAGCCAAGATTGGGGGAGGGACTACAATGAGCAGTTCTTC. It is translated as CASSQDWGRDYNEQFF. The full variable domain, in which reference TRBV5-4 and TRBJ2-1 provide the parts outside the CDR3, is ETGVTQSPTHLIKTRGQQVTLRCSSQSGHNTVSWYQQALGQGPQFIFQYYREEENGRGNFPPRFSGLQFPNYSSELNVNALELDDSALYLCASSQDWGRDYNEQFFGPGTRLTVL.